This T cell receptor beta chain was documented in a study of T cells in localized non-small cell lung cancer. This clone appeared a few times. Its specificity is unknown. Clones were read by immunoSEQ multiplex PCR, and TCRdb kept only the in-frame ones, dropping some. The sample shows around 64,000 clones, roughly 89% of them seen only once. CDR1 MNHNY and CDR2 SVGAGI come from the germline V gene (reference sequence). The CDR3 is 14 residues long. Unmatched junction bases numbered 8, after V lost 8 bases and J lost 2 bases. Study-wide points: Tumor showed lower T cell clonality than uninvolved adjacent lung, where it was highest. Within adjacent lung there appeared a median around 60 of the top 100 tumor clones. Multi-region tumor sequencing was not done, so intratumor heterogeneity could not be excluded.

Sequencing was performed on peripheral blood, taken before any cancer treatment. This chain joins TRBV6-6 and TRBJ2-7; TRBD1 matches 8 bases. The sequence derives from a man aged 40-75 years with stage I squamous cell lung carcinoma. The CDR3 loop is CASGGRGQAYEQYF. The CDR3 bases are TGTGCCAGCGGCGGCAGGGGGCAGGCCTACGAGCAGTACTTC.